Each of the 25 T cell receptor beta chains below was sequenced from the same sample in a study of STAT5B mutations in CD4+ large granular lymphocyte leukemia. The table came from immunoSEQ multiplex PCR; TCRdb's copy has only in-frame clones and leaves some out. Here the sample spans tens of thousands of clones, roughly 76% being singletons. Sample: CD4+ T cells from blood buffy coats. These receptors all stem from a human donor in good health.

The V gene is TRBV4-3, the J gene TRBJ2-7, with 8 bases aligning to TRBD1. Losses at the gene ends were 0 bases for V and 4 bases for J; bases not matched to a gene: 8. This CDR3 has 16 residues. Germline loops: CDR1 LGHNA, CDR2 YSLEER. The CDR3 DNA sequence: TGCGCCAGCAGCCAAGATCAAAACAGGGGGTTTTACGAGCAGTACTTC. It codes for CASSQDQNRGFYEQYF.

This chain links TRBV6-1 with TRBJ2-3, with 9 bases matching TRBD2. After removal of 0 bases from V and 0 bases from J, the junction contained 1 base not matched to a gene. In germline, CDR1 is MNHNS, CDR2 SASEGT. The length of the CDR3 is 16 residues. The CDR3 coding sequence is TGTGCCAGCAGTGAAGCGCTAGCGGGGAGCACAGATACGCAGTATTTT. This codes for CASSEALAGSTDTQYF.

This sequence joins TRBV5-1 and TRBJ2-3; D uncertain. The CDR3 sequence is 15 residues long. Germline CDR1 reads SGHRS; CDR2 reads YFSETQ. V was shortened by 6 bases and J by 0 bases, with 14 bases between the two germline ends. For the CDR3, the DNA is TGCGCCAGCAAACTGTCCCGTCCTAGCACAGATACGCAGTATTTT. Protein sequence: CASKLSRPSTDTQYF. Complete variable domain (other parts from reference TRBV5-1 and TRBJ2-3): KAGVTQTPRYLIKTRGQQVTLSCSPISGHRSVSWYQQTPGQGLQFLFEYFSETQRNKGNFPGRFSGRQFSNSRSEMNVSTLELGDSALYLCASKLSRPSTDTQYFGPGTRLTVL.

The V call is TRBV5-1, the J call TRBJ2-3, with D possibly being TRBD2 (6 bases). The CDR3 runs to 17 residues. Germline CDR1 SGHRS, CDR2 YFSETQ. The ends were cut back, 0 bases at V and 1 base at J, with 15 bases in the middle. The CDR3 reads CASSLVVGSGRTDTQYF. CDR3 sequence (DNA): TGCGCCAGCAGCTTGGTTGTGGGGAGCGGGCGCACAGATACGCAGTATTTT.

The rearrangement links TRBV12-5 to TRBJ1-1, with 9 bases fitting TRBD1. Germline values: CDR1 LGHNT, CDR2 FRNRAP. CDR3 length equals 21 residues. Losses at the gene ends were 5 bases for V and 1 base for J; bases not matched to a gene: 23. The CDR3 here is CASGPYYRGLSLPGTNTEAFF. CDR3 DNA sequence: TGTGCTAGTGGTCCTTACTACAGGGGGCTGAGTCTCCCAGGTACGAACACTGAAGCTTTCTTT. The entire variable domain, with the rest obtained from reference TRBV12-5 and TRBJ1-1, is as follows: DARVTQTPRHKVTEMGQEVTMRCQPILGHNTVFWYRQTMMQGLELLAYFRNRAPLDDSGMPKDRFSAEMPDATLATLKIQPSEPRDSAVYFCASGPYYRGLSLPGTNTEAFFGQGTRLTVV.

V gene TRBV6-6 combines with J gene TRBJ2-7; weak D call: TRBD2 (7 bases). The germline gives CDR1 MNHNY, CDR2 SVGAGI (reference sequence). V lost 2 bases to trimming and J lost 3 bases, with 14 bases between them. This CDR3 is built from 15 residues. CDR3 bases: TGTGCCAGCAGTTACGAGGCGGGGGCCTACTACGAGCAGTACTTC. This encodes CASSYEAGAYYEQYF.

The chain is built from TRBV4-1 and TRBJ2-2; possible D gene TRBD1, 5 bases. CDR1 is MGHRA, CDR2 YSYEKL, per germline. The CDR3 consists of 13 residues. V gave up 3 bases and J gave up 4 bases, with 6 bases separating them. CDR3 sequence (DNA): TGCGCCAGCAGCCAGGGGCCCACCGGGGAGCTGTTTTTT. Protein sequence: CASSQGPTGELFF.

The J gene is TRBJ1-6, the V gene TRBV28; no clear D gene. The CDR3 loop spans 14 amino acids. In germline, CDR1 is MDHEN, CDR2 SYDVKM. V shed 7 bases and J shed 0 bases, with 7 bases lying between them. CDR3 DNA sequence: TGTGCCAGCATATCCCCCTCCTATAATTCACCCCTCCACTTT. Translating gives CASISPSYNSPLHF. Using reference TRBV28 and TRBJ1-6 for the parts outside the CDR3, the full variable domain is DVKVTQSSRYLVKRTGEKVFLECVQDMDHENMFWYRQDPGLGLRLIYFSYDVKMKEKGDIPEGYSVSREKKERFSLILESASTNQTSMYLCASISPSYNSPLHFGNGTRLTVT.

This clone was observed once. The V and J genes are TRBV29-1 and TRBJ2-5, with D perhaps matching TRBD2 (6 bases). CDR1 SQVTM and CDR2 ANQGSEA come from the germline V gene. V was shortened by 4 bases and J by 7 bases, with 16 bases between the two germline ends. CDR3 size: 13 residues. CDR3 amino acids: CSVGMLGGGTQYF. In nucleotides, the CDR3 is TGCAGCGTTGGGATGTTGGGGGGAGGGACCCAGTACTTC.

V and J are TRBV6-5 and TRBJ1-2, with 9 bases aligning to TRBD1. From germline, CDR1 is MNHEY and CDR2 SVGAGI. V shed 6 bases and J 8 bases; nucleotides not matched to a gene: 10. This CDR3 region has 14 residues. DNA for the CDR3: TGTGCCAGCAGCCCCGGGACAGGGTCCCGCGGCTACACCTTC. Its protein is CASSPGTGSRGYTF.

This clone was detected once. This rearrangement joins TRBV4-3 to TRBJ2-5; 12 positions agree with TRBD2. CDR1 is LGHNA and CDR2 is YSLEER in the germline V gene. With 4 bases clipped from V and 5 bases from J, the junction kept 8 bases outside the gene matches. The CDR3 length is 16 residues. This CDR3 reads CASSLGLAGSGETQYF. Written as DNA, the CDR3 is TGCGCCAGCAGCCTCGGACTAGCGGGATCCGGGGAGACCCAGTACTTC.

This clone was detected only once. V and J are TRBV9 and TRBJ2-7; 8 bases are shared with TRBD2. CDR3 length: 15 residues. Germline CDR1 is SGDLS and CDR2 is YYNGEE. Germline trimming cut 0 bases from V and 2 bases from J; bases unmatched to any gene: 4. CDR3 sequence (DNA): TGTGCCAGCAGCGTAGGAGCGGGGGCTACCTACGAGCAGTACTTC. Translated: CASSVGAGATYEQYF.

The chain recombines TRBV4-3 with TRBJ2-1; tentatively, D is TRBD1 (5 bases). The CDR3 extends over 16 amino acids. Germline V gives CDR1 LGHNA, CDR2 YSLEER. Between the trimmed V and J ends, which lost 0 bases and 6 bases, there was a span of 15 bases. CDR3 sequence reads: CASSQDRRGAGNEQFF. The CDR3 DNA reads TGCGCCAGCAGCCAAGATCGTAGGGGTGCAGGCAATGAGCAGTTCTTC.

V gene TRBV6-1 combines with J gene TRBJ2-1; TRBD1 aligns across 7 bases. The junction had 6 bases not matched to a gene; V was cut back by 0 bases and J by 10 bases. Germline values: CDR1 MNHNS, CDR2 SASEGT. The CDR3 extends over 14 amino acids. The CDR3 loop reads CASSEADRVFEQFF. The CDR3 nucleotides read TGTGCCAGCAGTGAAGCTGACAGGGTGTTCGAGCAGTTCTTC.

The chain is built from TRBV18 and TRBJ1-4; a weak D match, TRBD1 (6 bases). V lost 6 bases, J lost 8 bases, and 19 bases lay in between. Germline assignment: CDR1 KGHSH and CDR2 LQKENI. The CDR3 length is 15 residues. CDR3 amino acids: CASSVEGGVREKLFF. The CDR3 region has the DNA TGTGCCAGCTCCGTCGAGGGGGGTGTGAGAGAAAAACTGTTTTTT.

The chain carries TRBV27 and TRBJ2-5; 7 bases match TRBD1. Germline values: CDR1 MNHEY, CDR2 SMNVEV (reference sequence). This CDR3 comprises 14 residues. Losses at the gene ends were 5 bases for V and 6 bases for J; bases not matched to a gene: 9. The chain's CDR3 is CASSPGQLGKTQYF. CDR3 nucleotide sequence: TGTGCCAGCAGTCCGGGACAGTTAGGAAAGACCCAGTACTTC.

CDR3 DNA sequence: TGCAGCGTTGCTAGCGGGGGGTACAATGAGCAGTTCTTC. It is translated as CSVASGGYNEQFF. This rearrangement joins TRBV29-1 to TRBJ2-1; 11 bases are a match to TRBD2. Per the germline V gene, CDR1 is SQVTM and CDR2 is ANQGSEA. V gave up 4 bases and J gave up 4 bases; unmatched junction bases: 0. The CDR3 loop spans 13 amino acids.

This rearrangement joins TRBV13 to TRBJ2-5, with TRBD2 identical over 8 bases. V gave up 2 bases and J gave up 5 bases; unmatched junction bases: 7. The CDR3 covers 15 residues. Germline CDR1 reads PRHDT; CDR2 reads FYEKMQ (reference sequence). CDR3 sequence: CASSLFGRAEETQYF. The CDR3 nucleotides are TGTGCCAGCAGCTTATTCGGGAGGGCCGAGGAGACCCAGTACTTC.

This chain joins TRBV6-1 and TRBJ1-5; possible D gene TRBD1, 5 bases. The V gene lost 1 base and the J gene lost 0 bases, with 7 bases spanning the gap. In germline, CDR1 is MNHNS, CDR2 SASEGT. The CDR3 has 15 residues. The chain's CDR3 is CASSEGGSSNQPQHF. CDR3 nucleotides: TGTGCCAGCAGTGAAGGGGGGAGTAGCAATCAGCCCCAGCATTTT.

V gene TRBV29-1 combines with J gene TRBJ2-7; D remains ambiguous. This CDR3 has 15 amino acids. V was pared by 1 base and J by 0 bases, with 13 bases between. Germline V lookup: CDR1 SQVTM, CDR2 ANQGSEA. The CDR3 nucleotides read TGCAGCGTTGAAGGCCTAAGGTCGTTCTCCTACGAGCAGTACTTC. Its protein is CSVEGLRSFSYEQYF.

The rearrangement uses TRBV5-1 and TRBJ1-3; D uncertain. V was trimmed by 0 bases and J by 2 bases, leaving 9 bases between them. Germline V gene lookup returns CDR1 SGHRS and CDR2 YFSETQ. The length of the CDR3 is 15 residues. The CDR3 loop reads CASSLGYRTGNTIYF. Here the CDR3 DNA reads TGCGCCAGCAGCTTGGGGTACCGTACTGGAAACACCATATATTTT.

This chain links TRBV15 with TRBJ2-1, with D possibly matching TRBD1 (5 bases). V gave up 7 bases and J gave up 7 bases, with 23 bases separating them. CDR1 is LNHNV and CDR2 is YYDKDF in the germline V gene (reference sequence). There are 16 residues in the CDR3. For the CDR3, the DNA is TGTGCCACCACCCCAGACCCCACAGGAACGCGGAATGAGCAGTTCTTC. Its protein product is CATTPDPTGTRNEQFF.

V and J are TRBV14 and TRBJ2-3; D uncertain. Germline V gene lookup returns CDR1 SGHDN and CDR2 FVKESK. The CDR3 is made up of 16 amino acids. The germline V and J ends were trimmed by 2 bases and 1 base, with 13 bases remaining between them. The DNA of the CDR3 is TGTGCCAGCAGCCAAACCCTTAGCCAAGGCACAGATACGCAGTATTTT. This gives the protein CASSQTLSQGTDTQYF.

In its sample, this clone was seen once. This rearrangement joins TRBV5-1 to TRBJ1-6; D is ambiguous. Germline CDR1 and CDR2: SGHRS and YFSETQ. Deletions cut 4 bases from V and 4 bases from J, with 9 bases between. This CDR3 is built from 14 residues. This chain's CDR3 is CASSEGGYNSPLHF. CDR3 DNA sequence: TGCGCCAGCAGCGAGGGCGGTTATAATTCACCCCTCCACTTT.

The chain carries TRBV11-3 and TRBJ1-5; D possibly corresponds to TRBD1 (5 bases). CDR3 length: 13 residues. Trimming cost V 2 bases and J 6 bases, with 8 bases left between them. Germline V gene data show CDR1 as SGHNT and CDR2 as YENEEA. CDR3 protein: CASSLQGTQPQHF. The CDR3 DNA reads TGTGCCAGCAGCTTACAGGGCACTCAGCCCCAGCATTTT.